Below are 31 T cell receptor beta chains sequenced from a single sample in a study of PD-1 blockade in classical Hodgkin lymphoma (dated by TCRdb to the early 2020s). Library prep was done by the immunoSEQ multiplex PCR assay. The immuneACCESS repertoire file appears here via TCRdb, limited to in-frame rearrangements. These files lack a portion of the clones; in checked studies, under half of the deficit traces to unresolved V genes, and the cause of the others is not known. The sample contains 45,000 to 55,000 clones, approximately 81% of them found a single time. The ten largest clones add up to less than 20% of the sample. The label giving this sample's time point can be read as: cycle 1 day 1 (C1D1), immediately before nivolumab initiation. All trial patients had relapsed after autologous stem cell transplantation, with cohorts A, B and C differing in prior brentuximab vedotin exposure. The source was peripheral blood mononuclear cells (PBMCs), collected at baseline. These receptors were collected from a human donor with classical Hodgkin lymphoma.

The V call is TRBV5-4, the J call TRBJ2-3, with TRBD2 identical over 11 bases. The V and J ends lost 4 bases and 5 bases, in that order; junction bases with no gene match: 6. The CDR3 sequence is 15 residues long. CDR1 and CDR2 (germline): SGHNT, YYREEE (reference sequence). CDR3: CASSLLAGEVDTQYF. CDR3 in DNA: TGTGCCAGCAGCCTACTAGCGGGAGAAGTAGATACGCAGTATTTT.

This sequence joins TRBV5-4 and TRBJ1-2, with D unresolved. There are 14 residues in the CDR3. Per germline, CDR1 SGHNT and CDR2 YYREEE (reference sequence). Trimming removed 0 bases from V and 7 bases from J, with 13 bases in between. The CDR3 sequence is CASSLGGGSLGYTF. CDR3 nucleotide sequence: TGTGCCAGCAGCTTGGGCGGCGGTTCCCTTGGCTACACCTTC. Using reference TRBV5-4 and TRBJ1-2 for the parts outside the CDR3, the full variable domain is ETGVTQSPTHLIKTRGQQVTLRCSSQSGHNTVSWYQQALGQGPQFIFQYYREEENGRGNFPPRFSGLQFPNYSSELNVNALELDDSALYLCASSLGGGSLGYTFGSGTRLTVV.

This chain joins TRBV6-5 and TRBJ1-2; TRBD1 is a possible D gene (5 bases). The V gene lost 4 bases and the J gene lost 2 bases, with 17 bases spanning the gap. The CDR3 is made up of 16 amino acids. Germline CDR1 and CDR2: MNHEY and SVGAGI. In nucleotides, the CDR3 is TGTGCCAGCAGTTTCGAGCAGGGCACATCCAACTATGGCTACACCTTC. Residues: CASSFEQGTSNYGYTF.

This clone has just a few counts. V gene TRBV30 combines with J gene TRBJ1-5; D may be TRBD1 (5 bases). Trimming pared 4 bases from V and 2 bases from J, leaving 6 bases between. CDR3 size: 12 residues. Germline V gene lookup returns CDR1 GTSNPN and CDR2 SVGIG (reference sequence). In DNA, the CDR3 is TGTGCCTGGACCAGGGGCAATCAGCCCCAGCATTTT. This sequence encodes CAWTRGNQPQHF.

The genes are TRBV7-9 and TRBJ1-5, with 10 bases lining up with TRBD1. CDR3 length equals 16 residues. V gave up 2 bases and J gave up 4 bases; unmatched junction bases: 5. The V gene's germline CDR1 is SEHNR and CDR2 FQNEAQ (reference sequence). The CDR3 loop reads CASSLWTGGRNQPQHF. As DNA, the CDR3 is TGTGCCAGCAGCTTATGGACAGGGGGAAGAAATCAGCCCCAGCATTTT.

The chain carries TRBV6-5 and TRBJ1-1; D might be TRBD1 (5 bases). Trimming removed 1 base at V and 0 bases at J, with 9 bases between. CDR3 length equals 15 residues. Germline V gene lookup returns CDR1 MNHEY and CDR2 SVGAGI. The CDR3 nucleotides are TGTGCCAGCAGTTACTGGGTGGGGCTGAACACTGAAGCTTTCTTT. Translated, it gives CASSYWVGLNTEAFF.

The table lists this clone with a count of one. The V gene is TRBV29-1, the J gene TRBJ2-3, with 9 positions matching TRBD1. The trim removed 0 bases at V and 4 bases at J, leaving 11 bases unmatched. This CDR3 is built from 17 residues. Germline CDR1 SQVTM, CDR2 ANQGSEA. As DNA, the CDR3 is TGCAGCGTTGAAGACGGGGGCAGACAGGGGGTAGCAGATACGCAGTATTTT. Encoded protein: CSVEDGGRQGVADTQYF.

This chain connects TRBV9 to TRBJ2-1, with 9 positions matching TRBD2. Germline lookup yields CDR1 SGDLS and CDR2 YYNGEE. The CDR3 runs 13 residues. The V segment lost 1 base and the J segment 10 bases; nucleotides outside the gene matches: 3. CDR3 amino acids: CASSVLLAGEQFF. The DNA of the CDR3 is TGTGCCAGCAGCGTATTGCTAGCGGGAGAGCAGTTCTTC.

CDR3 amino acids: CASSLAEGIYTF. The CDR3 DNA follows: TGCGCCAGCAGCTTGGCGGAGGGTATCTACACCTTC. The V and J genes are TRBV5-1 and TRBJ1-2, with D hard to call. V was shortened by 0 bases and J by 10 bases, with 10 bases between the two germline ends. The CDR3 loop spans 12 amino acids. Looked up from germline, CDR1 is SGHRS and CDR2 is YFSETQ.

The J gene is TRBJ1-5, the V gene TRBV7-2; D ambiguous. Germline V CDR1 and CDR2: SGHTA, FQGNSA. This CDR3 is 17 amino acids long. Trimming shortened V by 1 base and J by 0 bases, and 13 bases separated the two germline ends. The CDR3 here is CASSLGISSYSNQPQHF. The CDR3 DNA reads TGTGCCAGCAGCTTAGGTATTAGTTCTTATAGCAATCAGCCCCAGCATTTT.

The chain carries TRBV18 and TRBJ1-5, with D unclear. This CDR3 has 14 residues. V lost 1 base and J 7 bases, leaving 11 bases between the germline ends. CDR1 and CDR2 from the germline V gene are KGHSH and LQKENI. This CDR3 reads CASSPLFREQPQHF. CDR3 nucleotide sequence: TGTGCCAGCTCACCACTATTCCGGGAGCAGCCCCAGCATTTT.

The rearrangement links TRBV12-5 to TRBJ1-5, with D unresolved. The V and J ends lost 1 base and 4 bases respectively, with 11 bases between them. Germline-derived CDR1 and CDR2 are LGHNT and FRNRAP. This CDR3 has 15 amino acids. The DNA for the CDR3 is TGTGCTAGTGGTTTGGGCAGCCTAGGGAATCAGCCCCAGCATTTT. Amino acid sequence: CASGLGSLGNQPQHF. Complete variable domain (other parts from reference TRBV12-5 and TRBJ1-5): DARVTQTPRHKVTEMGQEVTMRCQPILGHNTVFWYRQTMMQGLELLAYFRNRAPLDDSGMPKDRFSAEMPDATLATLKIQPSEPRDSAVYFCASGLGSLGNQPQHFGDGTRLSIL.

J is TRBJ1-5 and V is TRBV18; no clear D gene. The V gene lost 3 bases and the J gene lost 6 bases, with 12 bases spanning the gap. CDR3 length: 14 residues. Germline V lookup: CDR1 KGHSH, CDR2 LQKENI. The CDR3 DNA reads TGTGCCAGCTCACCGGACGCTAAGGGTCAGCCCCAGCATTTT. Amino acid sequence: CASSPDAKGQPQHF.

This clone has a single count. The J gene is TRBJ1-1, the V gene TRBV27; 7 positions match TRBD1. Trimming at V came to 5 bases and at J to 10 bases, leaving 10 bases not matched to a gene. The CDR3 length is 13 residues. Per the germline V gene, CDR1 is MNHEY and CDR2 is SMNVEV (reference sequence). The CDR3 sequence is CASSPGDRGLAFF. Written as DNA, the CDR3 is TGTGCCAGCAGTCCAGGGGACAGAGGTCTAGCTTTCTTT.

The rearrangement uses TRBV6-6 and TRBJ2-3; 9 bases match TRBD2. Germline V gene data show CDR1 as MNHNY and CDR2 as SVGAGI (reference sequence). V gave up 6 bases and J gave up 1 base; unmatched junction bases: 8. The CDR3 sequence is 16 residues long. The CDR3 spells CASSSGLASRTDTQYF. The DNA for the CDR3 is TGTGCCAGCAGCTCCGGACTAGCGAGCCGCACAGATACGCAGTATTTT.

This CDR3 reads CASSQQGSNTEAFF. The CDR3 bases are TGTGCCAGCTCACAACAGGGATCCAACACTGAAGCTTTCTTT. The J gene is TRBJ1-1, the V gene TRBV18, with D tentatively TRBD1 (6 bases). Germline V gene lookup returns CDR1 KGHSH and CDR2 LQKENI. V dropped 4 bases and J dropped 2 bases, with 11 bases sitting between them. This CDR3 spans 14 amino acids.

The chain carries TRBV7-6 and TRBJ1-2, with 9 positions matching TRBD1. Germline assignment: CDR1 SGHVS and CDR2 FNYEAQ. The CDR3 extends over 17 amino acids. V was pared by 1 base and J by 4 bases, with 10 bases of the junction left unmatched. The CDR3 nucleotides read TGTGCCAGCAGCTTAGGGGGATGGACAGGGGTTAGCTATGGCTACACCTTC. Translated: CASSLGGWTGVSYGYTF.

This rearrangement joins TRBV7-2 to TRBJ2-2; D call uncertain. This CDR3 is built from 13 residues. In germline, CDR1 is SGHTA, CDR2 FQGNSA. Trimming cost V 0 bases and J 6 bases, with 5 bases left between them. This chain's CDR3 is CASSLAAAGELFF. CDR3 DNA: TGTGCCAGCAGCTTAGCGGCGGCCGGGGAGCTGTTTTTT.

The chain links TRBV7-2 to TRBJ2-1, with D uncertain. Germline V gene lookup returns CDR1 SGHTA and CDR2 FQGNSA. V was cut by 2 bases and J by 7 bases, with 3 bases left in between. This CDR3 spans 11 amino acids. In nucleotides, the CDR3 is TGTGCCAGCAGCTTAATGAATGAGCAGTTCTTC. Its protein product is CASSLMNEQFF.

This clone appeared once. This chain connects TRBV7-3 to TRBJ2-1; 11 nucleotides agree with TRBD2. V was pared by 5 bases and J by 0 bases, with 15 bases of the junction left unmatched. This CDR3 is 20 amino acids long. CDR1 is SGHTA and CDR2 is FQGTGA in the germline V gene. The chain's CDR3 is CASSHPAGTSGSTSYNEQFF. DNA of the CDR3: TGTGCCAGCAGCCACCCGGCTGGGACTAGCGGATCTACCTCCTACAATGAGCAGTTCTTC.

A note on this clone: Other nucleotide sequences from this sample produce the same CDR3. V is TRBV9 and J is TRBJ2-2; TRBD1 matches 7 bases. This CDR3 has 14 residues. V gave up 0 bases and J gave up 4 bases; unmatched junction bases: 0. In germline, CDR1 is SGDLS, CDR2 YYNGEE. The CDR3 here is CASSVAGGTGELFF. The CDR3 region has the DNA TGTGCCAGCAGCGTAGCAGGGGGCACCGGGGAGCTGTTTTTT.

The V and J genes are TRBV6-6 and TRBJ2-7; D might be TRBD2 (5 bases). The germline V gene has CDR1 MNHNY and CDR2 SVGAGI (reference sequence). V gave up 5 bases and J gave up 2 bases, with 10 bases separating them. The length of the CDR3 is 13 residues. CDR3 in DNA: TGTGCCAGCAGTCTTGGACTGACCTACGAGCAGTACTTC. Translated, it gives CASSLGLTYEQYF.

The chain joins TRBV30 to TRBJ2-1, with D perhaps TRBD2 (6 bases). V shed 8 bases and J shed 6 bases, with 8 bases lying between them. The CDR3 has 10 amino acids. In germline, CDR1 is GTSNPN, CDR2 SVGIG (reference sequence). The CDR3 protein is CAGEVNEQFF. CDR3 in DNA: TGTGCCGGGGAGGTCAATGAGCAGTTCTTC.

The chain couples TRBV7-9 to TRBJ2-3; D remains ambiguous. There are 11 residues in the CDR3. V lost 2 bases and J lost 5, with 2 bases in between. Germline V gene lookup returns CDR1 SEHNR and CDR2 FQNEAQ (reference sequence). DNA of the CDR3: TGTGCCAGCAGCTTAAAAGATACGCAGTATTTT. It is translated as CASSLKDTQYF.

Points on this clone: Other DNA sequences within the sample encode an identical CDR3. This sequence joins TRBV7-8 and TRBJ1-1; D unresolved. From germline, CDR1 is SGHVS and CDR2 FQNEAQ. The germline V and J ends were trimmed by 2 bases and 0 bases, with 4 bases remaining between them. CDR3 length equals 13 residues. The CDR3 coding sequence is TGTGCCAGCAGCTTATACTTGAACACTGAAGCTTTCTTT. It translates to CASSLYLNTEAFF.

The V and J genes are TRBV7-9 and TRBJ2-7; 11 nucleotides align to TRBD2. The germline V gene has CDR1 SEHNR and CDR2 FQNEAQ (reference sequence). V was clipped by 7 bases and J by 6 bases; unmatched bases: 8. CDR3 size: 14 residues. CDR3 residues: CASNKLAGASEQYF. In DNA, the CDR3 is TGTGCCAGCAACAAACTAGCGGGAGCCTCCGAGCAGTACTTC. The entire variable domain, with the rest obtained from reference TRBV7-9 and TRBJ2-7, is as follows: DTGVSQNPRHKITKRGQNVTFRCDPISEHNRLYWYRQTLGQGPEFLTYFQNEAQLEKSRLLSDRFSAERPKGSFSTLEIQRTEQGDSAMYLCASNKLAGASEQYFGPGTRLTVT.

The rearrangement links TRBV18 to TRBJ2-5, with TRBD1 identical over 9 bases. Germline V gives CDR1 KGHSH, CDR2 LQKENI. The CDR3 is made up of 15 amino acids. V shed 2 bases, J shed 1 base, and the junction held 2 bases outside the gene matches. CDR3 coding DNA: TGTGCCAGCTCACCATCGACAGGGGGCCAAGAGACCCAGTACTTC. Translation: CASSPSTGGQETQYF.

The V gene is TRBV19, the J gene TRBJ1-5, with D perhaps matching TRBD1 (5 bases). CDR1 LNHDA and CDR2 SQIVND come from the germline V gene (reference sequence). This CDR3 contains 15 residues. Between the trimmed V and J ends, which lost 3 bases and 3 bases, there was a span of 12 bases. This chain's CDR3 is CASSMGGDYNQPQHF. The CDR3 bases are TGTGCCAGTAGTATGGGAGGGGACTACAATCAGCCCCAGCATTTT.

The CDR3, as DNA: TGTGCCAGCAGTTTATTTCTCACAGGTCCCTACGAGCAGTACTTC. Translated: CASSLFLTGPYEQYF. The chain carries TRBV27 and TRBJ2-7; tentative D call: TRBD1 (5 bases). This CDR3 comprises 15 residues. Trimming cost V 1 base and J 2 bases, with 12 bases left between them. The V gene's germline CDR1 is MNHEY and CDR2 SMNVEV (reference sequence).

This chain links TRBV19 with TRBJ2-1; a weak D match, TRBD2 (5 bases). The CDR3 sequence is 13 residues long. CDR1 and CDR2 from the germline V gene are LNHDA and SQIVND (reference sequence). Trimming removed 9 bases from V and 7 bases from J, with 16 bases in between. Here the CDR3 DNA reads TGTGCCAGCAACGAAGCGGCTAGAAATGAGCAGTTCTTC. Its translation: CASNEAARNEQFF.

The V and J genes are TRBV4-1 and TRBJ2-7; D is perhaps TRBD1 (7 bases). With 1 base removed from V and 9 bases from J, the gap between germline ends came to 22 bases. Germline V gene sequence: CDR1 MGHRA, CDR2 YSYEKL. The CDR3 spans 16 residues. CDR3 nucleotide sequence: TGCGCCAGCAGCCAAGCTTACAGGGGCCCTGTCGGGGGGCAGTACGTC. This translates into CASSQAYRGPVGGQYV.